This T cell receptor (beta chain) was identified during a study of blood T cells in healthy people across ages. The CDR3 is 13 amino acids. The V gene lost 6 bases and the J gene lost 6 bases, with 14 bases spanning the gap. Using a J-beta primer mix together with a sample-barcoded 5' primer, a second PCR was run for roughly 6 to 12 cycles. Through a template-switch adaptor with 12 random nucleotides, each cDNA molecule received a tag. TCRdb analysed the 5' RACE reads with MiXCR anew, one entry per CDR3 protein. Here the sample spans roughly 720,000 distinct CDR3 sequences, approximately 55% being singletons.

The sequenced sample was blood. This TCR came from an elderly man in good health. The chain recombines TRBV12-3 or TRBV12-4 with TRBJ1-2, with D possibly matching TRBD1 (5 bases). The chain's CDR3 is CASRARGVDGYTF. CDR3 in DNA: TGTGCCAGCAGGGCGCGGGGGGTCGATGGCTACACCTTC.